This T cell receptor beta chain was sequenced for a study of cytomegalovirus exposure and HLA in healthy donors. Study-wide points: Some highly shared sequence variants likely arose as a pipeline artifact.

The CDR3 runs to 16 residues. PCR employed 60 Vbeta and 13 Jbeta primers. The repertoire was sequenced with immunoSEQ multiplex PCR; TCRdb's copy has only in-frame clones and lacks some. Among over 120,000 clones listed, approximately 82% were seen once. Comments on this clone: What it recognizes is unknown.

The chain carries TRBV1 and TRBJ2-3; TRBD2, as called in the table, went unchecked against the DNA. TRBV1 is recorded as a pseudogene. The sample was PBMCs. The sequence came from a man younger than 40 in good health and CMV-seropositive. CDR3 bases: TGCACCAGCAGCCATGCCGCAGTCGCGGGGTCAGATACGCAGTATTTT. Encoded protein: CTSSHAAVAGSDTQYF.